This T cell receptor (beta chain) was observed in a study of read filtering for tumor transcriptome and immune sequencing. Study overall: R-ISS stage counts were about eight for I, about 16 for II, six or seven for III. TCR-mapped reads were about 4.05 to 11 million with IR-seq versus about 85 to 1,300 with RNA-seq.

This library used about 400 ng RNA and molecular barcoded adaptors spanning alpha/delta and beta/gamma chains. TCRdb called the reads again in MiXCR, with one record for every CDR3 protein. The sample yields about 130,000 distinct CDR3 sequences, 13% seen once. Whole-study findings and limits: This fraction held mixed bone marrow immune cells after CD138-negative sorting. In IR-seq, single-read clonotypes were 70% to 85% of clonotypes but approximately 3.2% of reads.

Points on this clonotype: Its specificity is unknown.

In germline, CDR1 is MDHEN, CDR2 SYDVKM. V was clipped by 5 bases and J by 9 bases, with 23 bases between them. The CDR3 consists of 15 residues. This chain uses TRBV28 with TRBJ2-7; D is ambiguous. Sample: a population of CD138-negative cells sorted from bone marrow. The receptor comes from a donor aged 40 or over with multiple myeloma. CDR3 nucleotide sequence: TGTGCCAGCAGTCCTCCCGGGTTATCGATAGTGAGGCAGTACTTC. Translation gives CASSPPGLSIVRQYF.